This TCR beta chain was identified in a study of shared clonotypes between healthy human individuals. The CDR3 sequence is 12 residues long. Germline values: CDR1 SNHLY, CDR2 FYNNEI. The germline V and J ends were trimmed by 6 bases and 3 bases, with 7 bases remaining between them. Deep was the level at which the assay was run. Only in-frame clones appear in the TCRdb table, and some are missing; sequencing was by immunoSEQ multiplex PCR. The table shows more than 2 million clones, with around 95% occurring only once. This chain uses TRBV2 with TRBJ2-3; D not certain. This clonotype was obtained from a man younger than 30 in good health. Material: naive CD4+ T cells sorted from blood. Indicated subset: CD45RA+ positively selected. CDR3 loop: CASRGRTDTQYF. CDR3 in DNA: TGTGCCAGCAGGGGCAGGACAGATACGCAGTATTTT.